This T cell receptor beta chain was captured in a study of persistence of HIV-infected CD4 T cells. Sequencing used immunoSEQ version 4 in survey mode. Sequencing used immunoSEQ multiplex PCR; TCRdb keeps in-frame clones, though not all of them. This table has fewer than 40,000 clones, 82% appearing once. This CDR3 has 14 amino acids. Germline CDR1 reads WNHNN; CDR2 reads SYGVQD (reference sequence). Trimming removed 5 bases from V and 3 bases from J; junction bases left unmatched: 5. The stimulus was lysate of CMV-infected fibroblasts, 8.5 to 10 ug/mL. Sorted nonresponding memory CD4+ T cells were CD40L-negative, CD69-negative, CD45RO-high. Inclusion required CMV-positive serology and CD4+ counts above 400 cells/uL. Before stimulation, PBMCs underwent CD8+ T cell depletion. This clone was seen more than once but under ten times. The target antigen is unknown.

The sequence was collected from an adult woman with HIV who was CMV-seropositive. The chain is built from TRBV10-1 and TRBJ2-7; 9 bases match TRBD1. This material consisted of CD4+ T cells sorted from PBMCs after roughly 18-hour stimulation, taken from a patient who received antiretroviral therapy. Here the CDR3 DNA reads TGCGCCAGCAGTAACAGGGGGCTCAACTACGAGCAGTACTTC. This sequence encodes CASSNRGLNYEQYF.